The subject of this entry is one T cell receptor beta chain. Its antigen specificity is not known. No base qualities exist here, and no much larger clone lies one base off it. This entry is derived from a study of blood T cell repertoires in COVID-19 (dated by TCRdb to the early 2020s). With regard to the full study: Samples covering the acute and convalescent phases of COVID-19 were provided by collaborators in the United States, Italy and Spain. The prospective study material was composed of cDNA or gDNA derived from T cells, B-cell-depleted T cells, or PBMCs. The dataset comprised deeply sampled blood TCRbeta repertoires from subjects exposed to, actively infected with, or recovered from COVID-19. The repertoires were released in a freely available public database intended as a resource for research on the immune response to SARS-CoV-2. Samples were obtained from the ongoing ImmuneRACE study (first 160 participants) and from approximately 1,200 subjects provided by 6 global collaborators. A de-identified subject ID, COVID-19 status, age in years and sex were almost always included in the sample metadata. Where HLA class I and class II types were available, the types were taken from metadata supplied by the sample provider, not from assay-based typing. Beyond this particular receptor, the publication reports: The amount of clinical and demographic metadata varied by source and participant and was provided uncurated.

The collaborating institutions used their own protocols to collect whole blood in K2EDTA tubes. For TCRbeta analysis, collaborators shipped samples in one of three forms: frozen whole blood, isolated PBMCs, or DNA extracted from either of those sample types. The immunoSEQ Assay, a bias-controlled multiplex PCR, was used to amplify TCRbeta CDR3 regions from genomic DNA. The study's own analysis went as follows. Within the assay, amplification of reference gene primers was used to estimate how many nucleated cells each sample contained. Sequence reads were collapsed and filtered to measure the absolute abundance of every unique TCRbeta CDR3 rearrangement. Productive Simpson clonality was computed per sample as the square root of Simpson's diversity index over productive rearrangements. The source is immuneACCESS, and TCRdb retained only in-frame sequences with V and J called. Part of the clones is not carried over; for the studies checked, unresolved V genes explain less than half of this, and the remainder is unexplained. The D gene and trimming were derived from the DNA, and the V and J assignments and clone size from that table. The sample table records some 250,000 clones; more than 75% of these occur just once. The top ten constitute 10% to 15% of the sample.

Compared with germline, V lacks 10 bases and J lacks 9 bases; bases without a gene match: 11. Measured from the cysteine to the phenylalanine, the CDR3 is 13 residues long. The sequence is cut down to CDR3 DNA, 39 bases in frame from base 1. According to the germline V gene, CDR1 reads ENHRY and CDR2 reads SYGVKD. This chain joins TRBV10-3 to TRBJ2-2; a stretch of 7 junction bases matches TRBD1. Material for sequencing was peripheral blood. The sequence was obtained from a man older than 75 with acute or convalescent COVID-19. The DNA sequence is given as TGTGCCAGCACCTACAGGGGAGAATGGGAGCTGTTTTTT. This translates into CASTYRGEWELFF.